This T cell receptor beta chain was captured by sequencing in a study of T cells in Graves' hyperthyroidism and ophthalmopathy. The study, taken as a whole, reports: Blood shared most expanded thyroid clonotypes above 0.001.

This clonotype turned up a few times. Antigen unknown. Based on clinical symptoms, serum thyroxine and TRAb, thyroid ultrasound and orbital computed tomography, diagnoses were reached. Isolation of PBMCs was performed on roughly 9 ml fresh peripheral blood. In germline, CDR1 is KGHSH, CDR2 LQKENI. The CDR3 has 16 amino acids. Germline trimming cut 3 bases from V and 2 bases from J; bases unmatched to any gene: 6. TCR beta CDR3 region amplification was performed from RNA transcripts. Initially, a first-round RT-PCR of the TCR CDR3 employed the HTBI primer set. TCRdb re-derived calls from the multiplex PCR reads in MiXCR, one entry per CDR3 protein. The table records approximately 600,000 distinct CDR3 sequences, under 25% of them present only once.

This clonotype originated in a man aged 30-40 years with Graves' ophthalmopathy. Sequenced sample: blood. This sequence joins TRBV18 and TRBJ1-3; 8 bases are a match to TRBD1. DNA of the CDR3: TGTGCCAGCTCACCCGGACAGGGTCCTGCTGGAAACACCATATATTTT. Its protein product is CASSPGQGPAGNTIYF.